One sample yielded the 9 T cell receptor beta chains listed below, sequenced in a study of T cell responses to AZD1222 COVID-19 vaccine. Some clones are missing from TCRdb's copy, which holds only in-frame ones; the method was immunoSEQ multiplex PCR. This table holds 75,000 or so clones, 91% found once. Here the sequenced sample was peripheral blood, taken 28 days after the second AZD1222 dose. All receptors derive from an adult who received the AZD1222 COVID-19 vaccine.

The chain links TRBV6-6 to TRBJ1-6, with 11 bases fitting TRBD1. Germline V gene data show CDR1 as MNHNY and CDR2 as SVGAGI (reference sequence). CDR3 length: 18 amino acids. V shed 5 bases, J shed 0 bases, and the junction held 6 bases outside the gene matches. The CDR3 loop is CASSPWTGGSSYNSPLHF. In nucleotides, the CDR3 is TGTGCCAGCAGTCCGTGGACAGGGGGCTCCTCCTATAATTCACCCCTCCACTTT.

The rearrangement uses TRBV18 and TRBJ1-1, with TRBD1 as a possible D gene (6 bases). Germline values: CDR1 KGHSH, CDR2 LQKENI. V was shortened by 2 bases and J by 1 base, with 8 bases between the two germline ends. CDR3 length: 14 amino acids. This chain's CDR3 is CASSPGQPNTEAFF. CDR3 coding DNA: TGTGCCAGCTCACCAGGACAGCCGAACACTGAAGCTTTCTTT.

This clone is a singleton in its sample. Other DNA sequences from this sample encode an identical CDR3 as well. CDR3 region: CASSYSGGSTDTQYF. The CDR3 DNA sequence: TGTGCCAGCAGTTACTCCGGAGGCAGCACAGATACGCAGTATTTT. V gene TRBV6-5 combines with J gene TRBJ2-3, with D perhaps matching TRBD2 (5 bases). CDR1 is MNHEY, CDR2 SVGAGI, per germline. V was cut by 0 bases and J by 0 bases, with 7 bases left in between. The CDR3 is 15 residues long.

The V gene is TRBV2, the J gene TRBJ2-5; no firm D call. The CDR3 sequence is 13 residues long. V lost 3 bases and J lost 2, with 7 bases in between. Germline CDR1 and CDR2: SNHLY and FYNNEI. CDR3 sequence: CASSDDVQETQYF. CDR3 in DNA: TGTGCCAGCAGTGACGACGTGCAAGAGACCCAGTACTTC.

The chain uses TRBV6-1 and TRBJ1-1; D uncertain. Germline V gene sequence: CDR1 MNHNS, CDR2 SASEGT. The CDR3 is 12 amino acids. Trimming took off 6 bases at V and 0 bases at J, with 5 bases between the two ends. The CDR3 protein is CASRPMNTEAFF. DNA of the CDR3: TGTGCCAGCAGGCCCATGAACACTGAAGCTTTCTTT.

The rearrangement uses TRBV5-4 and TRBJ1-2; D call uncertain. The CDR3 covers 14 residues. Germline values: CDR1 SGHNT, CDR2 YYREEE (reference sequence). V dropped 0 bases and J dropped 6 bases, with 12 bases sitting between them. Written as DNA, the CDR3 is TGTGCCAGCAGCTTGGATCGGGGAGTGGATGGCTACACCTTC. Protein: CASSLDRGVDGYTF.

In this sample, this clone turned up once. The chain recombines TRBV2 with TRBJ2-7; 7 nucleotides agree with TRBD2. The CDR3 length is 14 residues. V shed 8 bases and J 0 bases; nucleotides not matched to a gene: 7. CDR1 SNHLY and CDR2 FYNNEI come from the germline V gene. As DNA, the CDR3 is TGTGCCAGCCTCCGGCGGGAGAGCTCCTACGAGCAGTACTTC. Residues: CASLRRESSYEQYF. The full variable domain, its missing parts supplied by reference TRBV2 and TRBJ2-7, is EPEVTQTPSHQVTQMGQEVILRCVPISNHLYFYWYRQILGQKVEFLVSFYNNEISEKSEIFDDQFSVERPDGSNFTLKIRSTKLEDSAMYFCASLRRESSYEQYFGPGTRLTVT.

This chain connects TRBV24-1 to TRBJ1-2; 8 bases fit TRBD1. The length of the CDR3 is 13 residues. J gave up 7 bases and V 4 bases, and 4 bases lay outside the gene matches. Germline V gene data show CDR1 as KGHDR and CDR2 as SFDVKD. The CDR3 nucleotides are TGTGCCACCAGTGACAGGGGGCAGGGTGGCTACACCTTC. It codes for CATSDRGQGGYTF.

The V gene is TRBV11-2, the J gene TRBJ2-4, with D hard to call. Germline lookup yields CDR1 SGHAT and CDR2 FQNNGV. The CDR3 runs to 17 residues. V was trimmed by 5 bases and J by 0 bases, leaving 17 bases between them. This chain's CDR3 is CASSPLLRTLAKNIQYF. The CDR3 nucleotides read TGTGCCAGCAGCCCTCTCTTGAGAACCTTAGCCAAAAACATTCAGTACTTC.